This TCR beta chain was sequenced in a study of blood T cell repertoires in COVID-19. Across the study: Sites across the United States, Italy and Spain contributed samples from acute and convalescent COVID-19. The cDNA or gDNA used as material had been derived from T cells, B-cell-depleted T cells, or PBMCs.

Original processing notes: Scientists estimated how many nucleated cells there were by amplifying reference gene primers. This table comes from immunoSEQ multiplex PCR, and its TCRdb copy is limited to in-frame clones, with some not included. D and trimming come from the DNA, and the V and J calls and clone size come from that table. The data show approximately 210,000 clones, about 83% seen once. The CDR3 runs 13 residues. Germline trimming cut 5 bases from V and 5 bases from J; bases unmatched to any gene: 5. The sample taken for sequencing was peripheral blood. The source of this sequence is a woman aged 40 to 50 with active or convalescent COVID-19. This chain joins TRBV12-3 or TRBV12-4 and TRBJ1-2; TRBD1 matches 7 bases. CDR3: CASSPQTGYGYTF. CDR3 in DNA: TGTGCCAGCAGTCCACAGACAGGGTATGGCTACACCTTC.